The 4 T cell receptor beta chains below come from one sample, sequenced in a study of T cell responses to AZD1222 COVID-19 vaccine. Clones were read by immunoSEQ multiplex PCR, and TCRdb kept only the in-frame ones, dropping some. The sample contains 200,000 or so clones, about 93% of which appear only once. Sequencing used peripheral blood, obtained on day 0 of MenACWY control vaccination. These receptors were taken from an adult in good health.

The V gene is TRBV27, the J gene TRBJ1-1; maybe TRBD1 (6 bases). The V end lost 0 bases, the J end lost 2 bases, and 10 bases lay between the germline ends. Germline CDR1 MNHEY, CDR2 SMNVEV (reference sequence). This CDR3 has 15 amino acids. CDR3 DNA sequence: TGTGCCAGCAGTTTATCGGCAGGGGTTAACACTGAAGCTTTCTTT. This translates into CASSLSAGVNTEAFF.

The rearrangement links TRBV6-1 to TRBJ1-2; 8 bases are a match to TRBD1. The CDR3 runs to 15 residues. Germline V CDR1 and CDR2: MNHNS, SASEGT. Unmatched junction bases numbered 4, after V lost 3 bases and J lost 1 base. The CDR3 reads CASSDPGQGNYGYTF. The CDR3 DNA reads as TGTGCCAGCAGTGACCCCGGACAGGGTAACTATGGCTACACCTTC.

The V gene is TRBV5-1, the J gene TRBJ1-2; D gene unclear. Germline-derived CDR1 and CDR2 are SGHRS and YFSETQ. CDR3 size: 15 residues. V gave up 2 bases and J gave up 6 bases, with 17 bases separating them. CDR3 DNA: TGCGCCAGCAGCTTCCTGGGATCATCTCCCCATGGCTACACCTTC. It specifies CASSFLGSSPHGYTF.

The table lists this clone with a few counts. The genes are TRBV7-9 and TRBJ2-7, with 11 bases identical to TRBD1. V lost 4 bases and J lost 6; bases outside the gene matches: 2. Germline V CDR1 and CDR2: SEHNR, FQNEAQ (reference sequence). This CDR3 contains 13 residues. The CDR3 region has the DNA TGTGCCAGCAGCTGGGGGACAGGGGGCGAGCAGTACTTC. It is translated as CASSWGTGGEQYF.